The clone carrying this T cell receptor beta chain was seen only once. The method was immunoSEQ multiplex PCR; TCRdb's version includes in-frame clones alone and lacks a portion of them. This table has 850,000 to 1,200,000 clones, approximately 68% appearing once. Trimming removed 3 bases from V and 9 bases from J, with 13 bases in between. This CDR3 has 14 amino acids. CDR1 and CDR2 from the germline V gene are SGHRS and YFSETQ. These data are taken from a study of shared clonotypes between healthy human individuals. The TCR was taken from a man younger than 35 in good health. The source material was memory CD4+ T cells sorted from blood. Subset indicated: CD45RA-negative fraction. The chain combines TRBV5-1 with TRBJ1-6; perhaps TRBD1 as D (5 bases). CDR3 in DNA: TGCGCCAGCAGCTCGGAGGCGGGGGTTTCACCCCTCCACTTT. Its translation: CASSSEAGVSPLHF.